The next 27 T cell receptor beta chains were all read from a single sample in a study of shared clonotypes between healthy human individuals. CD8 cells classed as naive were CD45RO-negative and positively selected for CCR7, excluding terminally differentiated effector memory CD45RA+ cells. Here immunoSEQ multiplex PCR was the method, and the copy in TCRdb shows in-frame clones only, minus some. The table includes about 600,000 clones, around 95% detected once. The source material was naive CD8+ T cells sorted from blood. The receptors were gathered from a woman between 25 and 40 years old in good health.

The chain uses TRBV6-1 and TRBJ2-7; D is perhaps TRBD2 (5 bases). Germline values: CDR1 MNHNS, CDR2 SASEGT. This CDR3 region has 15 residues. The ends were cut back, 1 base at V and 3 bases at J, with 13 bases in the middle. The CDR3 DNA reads TGTGCCAGCAGTGAAGAATTCGAGGGTGGCTACGAGCAGTACTTC. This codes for CASSEEFEGGYEQYF.

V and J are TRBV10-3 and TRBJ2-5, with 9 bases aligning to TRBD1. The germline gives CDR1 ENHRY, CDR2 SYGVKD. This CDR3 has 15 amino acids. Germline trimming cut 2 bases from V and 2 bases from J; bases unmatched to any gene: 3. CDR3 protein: CAISEGQGHQETQYF. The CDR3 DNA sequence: TGTGCCATCAGTGAGGGACAGGGGCATCAAGAGACCCAGTACTTC.

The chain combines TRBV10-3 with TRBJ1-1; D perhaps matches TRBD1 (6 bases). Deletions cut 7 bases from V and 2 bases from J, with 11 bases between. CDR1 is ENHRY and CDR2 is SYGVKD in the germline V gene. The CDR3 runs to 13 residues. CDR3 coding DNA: TGTGCCATCAACGCGGGGGCTAACACTGAAGCTTTCTTT. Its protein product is CAINAGANTEAFF.

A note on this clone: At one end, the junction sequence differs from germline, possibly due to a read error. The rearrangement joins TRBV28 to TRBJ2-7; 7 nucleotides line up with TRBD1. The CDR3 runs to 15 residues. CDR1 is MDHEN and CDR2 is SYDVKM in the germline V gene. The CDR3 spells CASRLFEQGTGEQYF. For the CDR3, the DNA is TGTGCCAGCAGGTTATTCGAACAGGGGACGGGCGAGCAGTACTTC.

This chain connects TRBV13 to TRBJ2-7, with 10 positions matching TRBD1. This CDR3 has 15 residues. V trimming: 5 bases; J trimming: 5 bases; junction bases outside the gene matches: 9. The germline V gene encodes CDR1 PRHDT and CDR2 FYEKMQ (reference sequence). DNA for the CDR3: TGTGCCAGCAGCCCCGGACAGGGGGTTAGGAACGAGCAGTACTTC. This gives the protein CASSPGQGVRNEQYF.

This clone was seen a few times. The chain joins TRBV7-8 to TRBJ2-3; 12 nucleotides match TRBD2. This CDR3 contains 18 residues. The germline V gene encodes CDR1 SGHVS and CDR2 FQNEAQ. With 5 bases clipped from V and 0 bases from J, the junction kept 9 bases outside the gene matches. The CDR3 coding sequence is TGTGCCAGCAGCCCCCTGGGTCTAGCGGGAGGGAGCACAGATACGCAGTATTTT. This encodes CASSPLGLAGGSTDTQYF. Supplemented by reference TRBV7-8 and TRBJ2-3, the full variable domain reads GAGVSQSPRYKVAKRGQDVALRCDPISGHVSLFWYQQALGQGPEFLTYFQNEAQLDKSGLPSDRFFAERPEGSVSTLKIQRTQQEDSAVYLCASSPLGLAGGSTDTQYFGPGTRLTVL.

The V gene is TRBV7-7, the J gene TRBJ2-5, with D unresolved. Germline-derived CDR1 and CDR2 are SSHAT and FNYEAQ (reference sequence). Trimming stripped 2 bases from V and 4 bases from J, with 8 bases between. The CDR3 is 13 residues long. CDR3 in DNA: TGTGCCAGCAGCTTACGGAGTGGAGAGACCCAGTACTTC. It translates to CASSLRSGETQYF.

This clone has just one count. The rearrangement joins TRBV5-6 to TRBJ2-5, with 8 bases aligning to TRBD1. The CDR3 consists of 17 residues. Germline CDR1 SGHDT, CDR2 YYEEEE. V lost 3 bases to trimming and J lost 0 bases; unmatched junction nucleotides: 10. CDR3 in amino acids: CASSSGGGERYQETQYF. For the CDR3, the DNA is TGTGCCAGCAGCTCAGGGGGCGGGGAGAGGTACCAAGAGACCCAGTACTTC.

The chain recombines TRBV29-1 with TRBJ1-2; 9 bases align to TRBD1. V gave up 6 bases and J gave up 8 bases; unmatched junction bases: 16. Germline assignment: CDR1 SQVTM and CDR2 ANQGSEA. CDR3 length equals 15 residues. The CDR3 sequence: CSVPTGTGKLYGYTF. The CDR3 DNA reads TGCAGCGTACCCACCGGGACAGGGAAGCTTTACGGCTACACCTTC.

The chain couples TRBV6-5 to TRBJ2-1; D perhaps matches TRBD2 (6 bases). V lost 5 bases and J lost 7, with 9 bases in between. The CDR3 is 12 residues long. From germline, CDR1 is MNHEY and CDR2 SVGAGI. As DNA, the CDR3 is TGTGCCAGCAGTCCAAGCGGGAATGAGCAGTTCTTC. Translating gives CASSPSGNEQFF.

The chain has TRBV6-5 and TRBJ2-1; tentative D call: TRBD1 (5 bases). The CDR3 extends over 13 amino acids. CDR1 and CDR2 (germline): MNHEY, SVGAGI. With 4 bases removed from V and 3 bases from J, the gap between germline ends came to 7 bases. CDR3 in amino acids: CASSWGSYNEQFF. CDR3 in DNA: TGTGCCAGCAGTTGGGGCAGCTACAATGAGCAGTTCTTC.

The CDR3 protein is CASSLMAATSLLRDNEQFF. For the CDR3, the DNA is TGCGCCAGCAGCTTGATGGCGGCGACTAGCCTCTTGAGAGACAATGAGCAGTTCTTC. This chain connects TRBV5-1 to TRBJ2-1; TRBD2 aligns across 7 bases. The V segment lost 1 base and the J segment 5 bases; nucleotides outside the gene matches: 18. CDR1 SGHRS and CDR2 YFSETQ come from the germline V gene. This CDR3 comprises 19 residues.

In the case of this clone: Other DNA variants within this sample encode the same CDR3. The CDR3: CASSFGNQPQHF. The CDR3 bases are TGTGCCAGCAGTTTTGGGAATCAGCCCCAGCATTTT. The chain uses TRBV27 and TRBJ1-5; no clear D. CDR3 length: 12 amino acids. Germline-derived CDR1 and CDR2 are MNHEY and SMNVEV (reference sequence). V dropped 3 bases and J dropped 4 bases, with 4 bases sitting between them.

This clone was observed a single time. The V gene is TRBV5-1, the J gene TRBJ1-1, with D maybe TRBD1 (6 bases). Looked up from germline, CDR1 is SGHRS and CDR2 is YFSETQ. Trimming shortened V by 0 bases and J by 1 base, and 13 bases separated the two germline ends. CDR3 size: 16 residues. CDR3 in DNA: TGCGCCAGCAGCTTGGTATTGCGGGGGGCGAACACTGAAGCTTTCTTT. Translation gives CASSLVLRGANTEAFF.

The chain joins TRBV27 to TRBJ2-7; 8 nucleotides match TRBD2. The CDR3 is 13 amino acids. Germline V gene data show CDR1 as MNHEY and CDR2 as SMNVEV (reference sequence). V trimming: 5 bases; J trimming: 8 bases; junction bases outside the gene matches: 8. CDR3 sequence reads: CASSLSGGGQQYF. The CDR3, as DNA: TGTGCCAGCAGTCTAAGCGGGGGAGGTCAGCAGTACTTC.

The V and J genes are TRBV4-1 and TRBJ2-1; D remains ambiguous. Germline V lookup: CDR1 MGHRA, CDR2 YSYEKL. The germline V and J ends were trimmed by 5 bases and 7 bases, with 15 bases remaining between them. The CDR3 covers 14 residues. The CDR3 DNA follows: TGCGCCAGCAGCTCCGGTCGAGCGAGGAATGAGCAGTTCTTC. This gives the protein CASSSGRARNEQFF.

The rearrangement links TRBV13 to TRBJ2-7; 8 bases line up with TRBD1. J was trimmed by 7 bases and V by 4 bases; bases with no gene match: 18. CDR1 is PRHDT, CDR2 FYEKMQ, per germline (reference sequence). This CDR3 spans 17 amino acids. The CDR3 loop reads CASSSPPGTGVLREQYF. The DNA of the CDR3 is TGTGCCAGCAGCTCTCCACCAGGGACAGGAGTCCTGAGGGAGCAGTACTTC.

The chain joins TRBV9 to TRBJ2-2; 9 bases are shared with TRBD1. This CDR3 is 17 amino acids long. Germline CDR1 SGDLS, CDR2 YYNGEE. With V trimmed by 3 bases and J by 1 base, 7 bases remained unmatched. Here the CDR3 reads CASSGPRGQGNTGELFF. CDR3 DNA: TGTGCCAGCAGCGGACCACGGGGACAGGGGAACACCGGGGAGCTGTTTTTT.

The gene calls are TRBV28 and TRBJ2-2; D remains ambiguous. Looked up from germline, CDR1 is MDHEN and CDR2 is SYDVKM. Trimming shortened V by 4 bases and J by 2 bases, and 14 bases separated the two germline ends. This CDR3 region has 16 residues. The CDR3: CASSSSAQINTGELFF. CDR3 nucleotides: TGTGCCAGCAGTTCCTCGGCCCAAATTAACACCGGGGAGCTGTTTTTT.

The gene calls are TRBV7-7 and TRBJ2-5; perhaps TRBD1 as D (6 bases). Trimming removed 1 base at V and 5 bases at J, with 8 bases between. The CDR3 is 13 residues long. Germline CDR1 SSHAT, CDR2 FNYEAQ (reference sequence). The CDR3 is CASSLGGPETQYF. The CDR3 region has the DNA TGTGCCAGCAGCTTAGGGGGGCCTGAGACCCAGTACTTC.

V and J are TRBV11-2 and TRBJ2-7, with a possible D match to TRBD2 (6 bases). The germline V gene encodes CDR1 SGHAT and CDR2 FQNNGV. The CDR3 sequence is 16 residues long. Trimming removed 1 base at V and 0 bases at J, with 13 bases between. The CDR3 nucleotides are TGTGCCAGCAGCTTAGTGGGAGGACGGTTCTCCTACGAGCAGTACTTC. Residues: CASSLVGGRFSYEQYF.

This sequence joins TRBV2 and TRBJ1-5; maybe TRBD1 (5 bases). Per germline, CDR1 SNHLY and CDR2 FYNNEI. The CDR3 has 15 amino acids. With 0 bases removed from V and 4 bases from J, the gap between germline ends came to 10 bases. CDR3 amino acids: CASSEAGQGNQPQHF. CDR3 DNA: TGTGCCAGCAGTGAAGCGGGGCAGGGAAATCAGCCCCAGCATTTT.

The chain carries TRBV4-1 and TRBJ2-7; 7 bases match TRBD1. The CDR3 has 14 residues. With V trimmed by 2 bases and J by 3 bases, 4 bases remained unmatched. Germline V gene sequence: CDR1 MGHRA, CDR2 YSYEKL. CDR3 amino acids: CASSQRQGGYEQYF. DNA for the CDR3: TGCGCCAGCAGCCAAAGACAGGGTGGCTACGAGCAGTACTTC.

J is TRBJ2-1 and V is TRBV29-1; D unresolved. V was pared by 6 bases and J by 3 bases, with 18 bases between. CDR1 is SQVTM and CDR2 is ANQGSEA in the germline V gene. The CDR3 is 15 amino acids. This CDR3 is CSVRPTSNLYNEQFF. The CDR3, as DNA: TGCAGCGTGCGCCCTACTTCTAACCTCTACAATGAGCAGTTCTTC.

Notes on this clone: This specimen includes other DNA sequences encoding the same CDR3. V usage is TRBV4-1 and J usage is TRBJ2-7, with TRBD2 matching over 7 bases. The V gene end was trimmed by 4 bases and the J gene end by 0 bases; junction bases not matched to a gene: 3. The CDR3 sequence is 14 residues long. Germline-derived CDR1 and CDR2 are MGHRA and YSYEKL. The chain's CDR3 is CASSPQRDSYEQYF. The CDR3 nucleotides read TGCGCCAGCAGCCCTCAGCGGGACTCCTACGAGCAGTACTTC.

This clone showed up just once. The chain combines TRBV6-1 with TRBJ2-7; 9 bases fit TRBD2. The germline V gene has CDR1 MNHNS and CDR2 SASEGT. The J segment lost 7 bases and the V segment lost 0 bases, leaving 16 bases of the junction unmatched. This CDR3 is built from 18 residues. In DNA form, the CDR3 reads TGTGCCAGCAGTGAAGCGCTTAGTAGAACGGGACTAGCTTATGAGCAGTACTTC. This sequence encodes CASSEALSRTGLAYEQYF.

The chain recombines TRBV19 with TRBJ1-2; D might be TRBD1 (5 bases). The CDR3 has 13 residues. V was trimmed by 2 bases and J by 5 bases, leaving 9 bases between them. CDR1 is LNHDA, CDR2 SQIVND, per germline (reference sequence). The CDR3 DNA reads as TGTGCCAGTAGTATAACGACAGTTTATGGCTACACCTTC. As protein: CASSITTVYGYTF.